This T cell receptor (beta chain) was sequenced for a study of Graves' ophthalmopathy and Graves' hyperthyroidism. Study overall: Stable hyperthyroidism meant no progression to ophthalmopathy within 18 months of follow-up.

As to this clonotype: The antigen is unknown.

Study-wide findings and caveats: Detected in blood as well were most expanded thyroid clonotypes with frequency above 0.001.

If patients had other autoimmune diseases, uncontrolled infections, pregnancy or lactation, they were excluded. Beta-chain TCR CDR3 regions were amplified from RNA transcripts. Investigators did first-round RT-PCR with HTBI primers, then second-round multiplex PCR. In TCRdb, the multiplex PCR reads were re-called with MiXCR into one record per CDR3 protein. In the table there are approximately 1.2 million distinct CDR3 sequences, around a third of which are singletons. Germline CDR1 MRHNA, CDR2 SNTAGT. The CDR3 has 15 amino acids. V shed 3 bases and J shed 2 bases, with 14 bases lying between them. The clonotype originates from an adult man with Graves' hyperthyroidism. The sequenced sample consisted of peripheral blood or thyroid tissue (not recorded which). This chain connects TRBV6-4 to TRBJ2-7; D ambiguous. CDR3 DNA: TGTGCCAGCAGTGAATGTCGGGCCGGAGCCTACGAGCAGTACTTC. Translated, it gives CASSECRAGAYEQYF.